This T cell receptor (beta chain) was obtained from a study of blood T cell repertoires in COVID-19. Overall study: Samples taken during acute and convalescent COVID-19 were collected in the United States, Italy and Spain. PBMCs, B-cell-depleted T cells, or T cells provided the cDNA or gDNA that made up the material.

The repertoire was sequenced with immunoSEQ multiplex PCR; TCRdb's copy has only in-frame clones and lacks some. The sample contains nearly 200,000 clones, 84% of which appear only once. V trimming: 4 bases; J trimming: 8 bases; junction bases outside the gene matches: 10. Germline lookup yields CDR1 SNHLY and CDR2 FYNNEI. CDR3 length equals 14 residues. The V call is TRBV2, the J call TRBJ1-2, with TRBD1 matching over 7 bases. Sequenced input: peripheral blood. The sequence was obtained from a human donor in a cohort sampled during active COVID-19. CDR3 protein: CASSGRQGTRGYTF. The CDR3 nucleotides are TGTGCCAGCAGTGGACGACAGGGAACGAGGGGCTACACCTTC.